The source of this T cell receptor (beta chain) is a study of beta chain features in type 1 diabetes. Whole-study findings and limits: TCRB repertoires of naive, central memory and Treg cells appeared more similar among patients than among healthy donors. Cells that show high TCR expression could be over-represented by cDNA sequencing.

On this clone itself: Its antigen is not identified.

Germline values: CDR1 SGHDT, CDR2 YYEEEE. With 4 bases removed from V and 4 bases from J, the gap between germline ends came to 11 bases. This CDR3 comprises 13 residues. Sequenced material consisted of expressed TCRB transcripts (all of the isolated RNA was reverse transcribed). Libraries were prepared by immunoSEQ multiplex PCR; TCRdb keeps only in-frame clonotypes and omits some of them. The table lists about 150,000 clones, about 8.1% of them singletons. The chain couples TRBV5-6 to TRBJ1-2; maybe TRBD1 (6 bases). Sequenced material: central memory CD4+ T cells from blood. This clonotype originated in a man younger than 30 in good health. The CDR3 DNA reads as TGTGCCAGCAGCGGGGGAGGGGGCTATGGCTACACCTTC. Translation gives CASSGGGGYGYTF.